The rows below give T cell receptor beta chains drawn from one sample of a study of shared clonotypes between healthy human individuals. Method: immunoSEQ multiplex PCR; TCRdb's copy keeps in-frame clones and lacks some. The sample carries fewer than 3 million clones, about 90% recorded once. Sample: naive CD4+ T cells from PBMCs. Receptors originate from a man aged 18 to 30 in good health. Some clones in this sample may be carry-over from other donors' samples. Both conserved end residues are part of each CDR3. D genes are given only for firm matches.

D gene,J gene,V gene,CDR3 protein
NA,TRBJ1-2,TRBV7-9,CASSLGWARASNYGYTF
TRBD2,TRBJ2-3,TRBV6-1,CASSEVGVLAGSTDTQYF
NA,TRBJ1-1,TRBV11-3,CASSLDPGTEAFF
NA,TRBJ2-7,TRBV10-3,CAIQAPGIYEQYF
NA,TRBJ1-1,TRBV28,CASSSPQGGGNTEAFF
NA,TRBJ1-1,TRBV29-1,CSVAGAVRTEAFF
TRBD1,TRBJ2-3,TRBV9,CASSGDRGYTDTQYF
NA,TRBJ2-7,TRBV9,CASSVEAGQSYEQYF
NA,TRBJ1-2,TRBV6-1,CASSEDRNYGYTF
TRBD2,TRBJ2-5,TRBV6-5,CASSYSGTMGETQYF